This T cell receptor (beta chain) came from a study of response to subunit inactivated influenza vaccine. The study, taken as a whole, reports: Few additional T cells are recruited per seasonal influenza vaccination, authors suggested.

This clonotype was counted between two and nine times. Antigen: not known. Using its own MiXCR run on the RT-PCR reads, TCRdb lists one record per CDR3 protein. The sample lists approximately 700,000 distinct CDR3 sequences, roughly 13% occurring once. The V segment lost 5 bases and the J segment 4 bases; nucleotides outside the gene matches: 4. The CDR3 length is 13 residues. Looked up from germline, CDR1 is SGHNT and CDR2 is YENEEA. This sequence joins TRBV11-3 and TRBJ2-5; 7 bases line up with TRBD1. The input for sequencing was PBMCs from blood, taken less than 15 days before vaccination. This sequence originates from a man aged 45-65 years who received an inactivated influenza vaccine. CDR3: CASSVGQSETQYF. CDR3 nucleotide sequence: TGTGCCAGCAGCGTGGGACAGTCAGAGACCCAGTACTTC.